This T cell receptor (beta chain) came from a study of cytomegalovirus exposure and HLA in healthy donors. Study results and caveats: Available immune exposure information was restricted to CMV serostatus only.

13 Jbeta primers and 60 Vbeta primers were used for the PCR. Sequencing was performed with immunoSEQ multiplex PCR; in TCRdb, only in-frame clones are kept and a portion is missing. The table includes some 150,000 clones, more than 65% detected once. On this clone itself: Its antigen remains unidentified.

The CDR3 runs 15 residues. Per the germline V gene, CDR1 is SNHLY and CDR2 is FYNNEI. V shed 5 bases and J 5 bases; nucleotides not matched to a gene: 9. The sequence derives from a young woman in good health and CMV-seronegative. The chain joins TRBV2 to TRBJ2-1, with TRBD1 identical over 7 bases. Sequenced sample: PBMCs. CDR3 sequence: CASSYGQDFDNEQFF. The DNA of the CDR3 is TGTGCCAGCAGTTACGGACAGGACTTTGACAATGAGCAGTTCTTC.